The 11 T cell receptor beta chains given below trace back to one sample, sequenced in a study of beta chain features in type 1 diabetes. The isolated RNA, all of it, was reverse transcribed, so expressed TCRB transcripts were what got sequenced. This table comes from immunoSEQ multiplex PCR, and its TCRdb copy is limited to in-frame clones, with some not included. The sample lists 600,000 to 650,000 clones, about a sixth occurring once. The source material was naive CD4+ T cells from blood. These receptors were collected from a young man in good health.

This clone was counted between two and nine times. This sequence joins TRBV23-1 and TRBJ2-1, with 9 bases identical to TRBD2. TRBV23-1 is flagged as an ORF with uncertain function. The V and J ends lost 0 bases and 10 bases, in that order; junction bases with no gene match: 10. The CDR3 runs to 16 residues. CDR3: CASSQSAAGGHGEQFF. In DNA form, the CDR3 reads TGCGCCAGCAGTCAATCTGCTGCGGGGGGGCATGGGGAGCAGTTCTTC.

This clone was seen a handful of times. The chain carries TRBV11-3 and TRBJ2-7, with 8 bases lining up with TRBD1. Germline V gene sequence: CDR1 SGHNT, CDR2 YENEEA. The CDR3 has 14 residues. After removal of 3 bases from V and 4 bases from J, the junction contained 5 bases not matched to a gene. The CDR3 here is CASSFGGQAYEQYF. The CDR3 coding sequence is TGTGCCAGCAGCTTTGGGGGACAGGCATACGAGCAGTACTTC. The full variable domain, its missing parts supplied by reference TRBV11-3 and TRBJ2-7, is EAGVVQSPRYKIIEKKQPVAFWCNPISGHNTLYWYLQNLGQGPELLIRYENEEAVDDSQLPKDRFSAERLKGVDSTLKIQPAELGDSAVYLCASSFGGQAYEQYFGPGTRLTVT.

This clone was found a few times. The genes are TRBV11-3 and TRBJ2-1; TRBD1 aligns across 8 bases. The CDR3 length is 15 residues. Germline lookup yields CDR1 SGHNT and CDR2 YENEEA. V lost 4 bases, J lost 0 bases, and 2 bases stayed unmatched. The CDR3 sequence: CASSSGQGSYNEQFF. CDR3 nucleotide sequence: TGTGCCAGCAGCTCAGGACAGGGCTCCTACAATGAGCAGTTCTTC.

This clone was picked up a small number of times. The rearrangement joins TRBV25-1 to TRBJ1-4, with unresolved D. The V gene lost 2 bases and the J gene lost 8 bases, with 12 bases spanning the gap. The CDR3 is 14 amino acids. Germline loops: CDR1 MGHDK, CDR2 SYGVNS. The CDR3, as DNA: TGTGCCAGCAGTGAAAGGGTGACGGACGAAAAACTGTTTTTT. Translated: CASSERVTDEKLFF.

The rearrangement links TRBV11-3 to TRBJ2-1, with 12 bases aligning to TRBD2. After removal of 5 bases from V and 5 bases from J, the junction contained 4 bases not matched to a gene. The CDR3 spans 15 residues. The germline V gene has CDR1 SGHNT and CDR2 YENEEA. This CDR3 is CASSPRTSGDNEQFF. The CDR3 region has the DNA TGTGCCAGCAGCCCTCGGACTAGCGGGGACAATGAGCAGTTCTTC.

This clone was found once. The chain recombines TRBV19 with TRBJ1-5, with D unresolved. Germline CDR1 and CDR2: LNHDA and SQIVND (reference sequence). V was shortened by 6 bases and J by 6 bases, with 12 bases between the two germline ends. CDR3 length: 13 residues. In nucleotides, the CDR3 is TGTGCCAGTAGAGCCCCCTCGAGTCAGCCCCAGCATTTT. Translation gives CASRAPSSQPQHF.

This clone was seen only a few times. This rearrangement joins TRBV28 to TRBJ2-1; 9 bases fit TRBD1. The ends lost 7 bases at V and 6 bases at J; junction bases unmatched: 7. CDR1 MDHEN and CDR2 SYDVKM come from the germline V gene. This CDR3 has 14 amino acids. In DNA, the CDR3 is TGTGCCAGCACACTCCGGGACAGGGTCAATGAGCAGTTCTTC. The encoded protein is CASTLRDRVNEQFF. The full variable domain, its missing parts supplied by reference TRBV28 and TRBJ2-1, is DVKVTQSSRYLVKRTGEKVFLECVQDMDHENMFWYRQDPGLGLRLIYFSYDVKMKEKGDIPEGYSVSREKKERFSLILESASTNQTSMYLCASTLRDRVNEQFFGPGTRLTVL.

This clone has a handful of counts. This chain connects TRBV7-9 to TRBJ2-5, with 7 nucleotides matching TRBD1. V gave up 6 bases and J gave up 3 bases; unmatched junction bases: 4. The CDR3 loop spans 13 amino acids. Looked up from germline, CDR1 is SEHNR and CDR2 is FQNEAQ (reference sequence). In DNA form, the CDR3 reads TGTGCCAGCAGACCAGGGACAGAAGAGACCCAGTACTTC. Protein product: CASRPGTEETQYF.

This clone was found a few times. The rearrangement links TRBV29-1 to TRBJ1-2; 8 nucleotides align to TRBD1. V lost 4 bases to trimming and J lost 8 bases; unmatched junction nucleotides: 6. Per the germline V gene, CDR1 is SQVTM and CDR2 is ANQGSEA. The CDR3 is 12 residues long. CDR3 DNA sequence: TGCAGCGTTGGGACAGGGATTGACGGCTACACCTTC. This translates into CSVGTGIDGYTF.

This clone was counted a few times. CDR3 region: CASSPLSPKNTEAFF. The CDR3 bases are TGTGCCAGTAGTCCATTATCACCCAAGAACACTGAAGCTTTCTTT. The chain has TRBV19 and TRBJ1-1, with D unclear. Deletions cut 5 bases from V and 1 base from J, with 14 bases between. The CDR3 has 15 amino acids. Germline V gene data show CDR1 as LNHDA and CDR2 as SQIVND (reference sequence).

This clone came up a few times. This specimen includes other DNA sequences encoding the same CDR3. The chain uses TRBV5-1 and TRBJ2-7; TRBD2 matches 10 bases. V shed 5 bases and J 0 bases; nucleotides not matched to a gene: 2. The CDR3 contains 14 residues. The germline CDR1 and CDR2 sequences are SGHRS and YFSETQ. The CDR3 spells CASSRTSGSYEQYF. Here the CDR3 DNA reads TGCGCCAGCAGTAGGACTAGCGGCTCCTACGAGCAGTACTTC.